The 5 T cell receptor beta chains given below trace back to one sample, sequenced in a study of shared clonotypes between healthy human individuals. Libraries were prepared by immunoSEQ multiplex PCR; TCRdb keeps only in-frame clonotypes and omits some of them. The sample consists of about 1 million clones, about 75% of them appearing once. Sequencing was performed on memory CD4+ T cells sorted from blood. Subset indicated: CD45RA-negative fraction. These TCRs come from a man aged 18 to 30 in good health.

The chain carries TRBV6-5 and TRBJ2-7; D may be TRBD1 (6 bases). Germline CDR1 is MNHEY and CDR2 is SVGAGI. With 6 bases removed from V and 7 bases from J, the gap between germline ends came to 13 bases. The CDR3 loop spans 12 amino acids. CDR3 sequence: CASRRLQGEQYF. The CDR3 nucleotides are TGTGCCAGCAGGCGACTTCAGGGGGAGCAGTACTTC.

J is TRBJ2-3 and V is TRBV7-8, with 10 positions matching TRBD2. Germline V gives CDR1 SGHVS, CDR2 FQNEAQ. Unmatched junction bases numbered 4, after V lost 1 base and J lost 0 bases. The CDR3 loop spans 17 amino acids. CDR3 sequence (DNA): TGTGCCAGCAGCTTAGGCTTACTAGCGGGAAGCACAGATACGCAGTATTTT. Protein: CASSLGLLAGSTDTQYF. Combining the CDR3 with reference TRBV7-8 and TRBJ2-3 gives the whole variable domain GAGVSQSPRYKVAKRGQDVALRCDPISGHVSLFWYQQALGQGPEFLTYFQNEAQLDKSGLPSDRFFAERPEGSVSTLKIQRTQQEDSAVYLCASSLGLLAGSTDTQYFGPGTRLTVL.

V usage is TRBV15 and J usage is TRBJ1-5, with 11 bases aligning to TRBD1. Germline CDR1 LNHNV, CDR2 YYDKDF (reference sequence). This CDR3 contains 16 residues. The V segment lost 3 bases and the J segment 6 bases; nucleotides outside the gene matches: 7. CDR3 DNA sequence: TGTGCCACCAGCAGCCGGACAGGGGGCTTCGCTCAGCCCCAGCATTTT. As protein: CATSSRTGGFAQPQHF.

The V and J genes are TRBV5-3 and TRBJ1-5, with D maybe TRBD1 (5 bases). TRBV5-3 is recorded as an ORF, its role being uncertain. This CDR3 spans 20 amino acids. V shed 4 bases and J shed 2 bases, with 28 bases lying between them. The CDR3 reads CARSPLLWRWGDYRNQPQHF. For the CDR3, the DNA is TGTGCCAGAAGCCCGCTTTTGTGGAGGTGGGGGGATTATCGCAATCAGCCCCAGCATTTT.

This chain uses TRBV19 with TRBJ1-5, with a tentative D call TRBD1 (5 bases). The germline V gene has CDR1 LNHDA and CDR2 SQIVND (reference sequence). Deletions cut 6 bases from V and 5 bases from J, with 11 bases between. This CDR3 is 13 amino acids long. As DNA, the CDR3 is TGTGCCAGTAGCGATACAGGCTATCAGCCCCAGCATTTT. Its translation: CASSDTGYQPQHF.